Listed here is a single T cell receptor beta chain. Its antigen is unidentified. This sample was taken from a study of cytomegalovirus exposure and HLA in healthy donors. Study background: A previous analysis identified 100 million or so unique TCR beta sequences derived from roughly 190 million T cells. Overall study results and limits: Later analysis indicated greater clonal expansion among HLA-associated TCR beta chains than among equally common other chains.

With 60 Vbeta and 13 Jbeta primers, the PCR was carried out. The protocol was immunoSEQ multiplex PCR, while the TCRdb copy is restricted to in-frame clones and leaves out a portion. The table for this sample gives tens of thousands of clones. Between the trimmed V and J ends, which lost 1 base and 0 bases, there was a span of 22 bases. CDR3 size: 20 residues. CDR1 is LNHNV, CDR2 YYDKDF, per germline (reference sequence). Donors in the study were healthy people who gave bone marrow. The receptor's source is a woman aged 40 to 50 in good health and CMV-seropositive. The chain recombines TRBV15 with TRBJ2-1; TRBD2 might be the D (6 bases). Sequenced material: PBMCs. CDR3 bases: TGTGCCACCAGCAGAGTGCGAGCGGGCCATTACTCACGCTCCTACAATGAGCAGTTCTTC. Protein sequence: CATSRVRAGHYSRSYNEQFF. The variable domain in full, with the rest retrieved from reference TRBV15 and TRBJ2-1, is DAMVIQNPRYQVTQFGKPVTLSCSQTLNHNVMYWYQQKSSQAPKLLFHYYDKDFNNEADTPDNFQSRRPNTSFCFLDIRSPGLGDTAMYLCATSRVRAGHYSRSYNEQFFGPGTRLTVL.